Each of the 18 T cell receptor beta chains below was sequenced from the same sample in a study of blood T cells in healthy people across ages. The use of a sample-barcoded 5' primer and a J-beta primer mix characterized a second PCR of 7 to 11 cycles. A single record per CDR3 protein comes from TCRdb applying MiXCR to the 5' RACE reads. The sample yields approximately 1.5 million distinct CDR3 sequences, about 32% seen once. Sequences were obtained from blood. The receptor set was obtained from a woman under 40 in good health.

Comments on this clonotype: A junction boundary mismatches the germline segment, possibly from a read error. The CDR3 DNA is TGTGCCAGCACCTTAATTACAGGGCTTGCAGATACGCAGTATTTT. Its translation is CASTLITGLADTQYF. The chain is built from TRBV7-3 and TRBJ2-3, with D tentatively TRBD1 (6 bases). CDR1 and CDR2 from the germline V gene are SGHTA and FQGTGA. The CDR3 runs to 15 residues.

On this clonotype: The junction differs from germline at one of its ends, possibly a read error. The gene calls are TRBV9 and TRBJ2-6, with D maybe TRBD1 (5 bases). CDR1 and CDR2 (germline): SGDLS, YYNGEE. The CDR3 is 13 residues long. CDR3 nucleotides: TGTGCCAGCAGCGTTTCTGGGGCCAACGTCCCGACTTTC. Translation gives CASSVSGANVPTF.

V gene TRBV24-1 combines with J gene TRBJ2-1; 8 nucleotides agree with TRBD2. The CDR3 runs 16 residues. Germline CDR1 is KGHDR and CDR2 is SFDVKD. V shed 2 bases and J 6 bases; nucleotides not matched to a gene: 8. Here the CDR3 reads CATSDSRGAPSNEQFF. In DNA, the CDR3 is TGTGCCACCAGTGATTCGCGGGGGGCCCCTAGCAATGAGCAGTTCTTC.

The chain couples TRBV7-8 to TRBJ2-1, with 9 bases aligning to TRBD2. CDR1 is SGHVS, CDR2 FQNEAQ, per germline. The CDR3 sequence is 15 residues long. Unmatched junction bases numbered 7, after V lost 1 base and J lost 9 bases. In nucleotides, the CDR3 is TGTGCCAGCAGCTTAGAGGGCGGGAGGGCCAGTGAGCAGTTCTTC. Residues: CASSLEGGRASEQFF.

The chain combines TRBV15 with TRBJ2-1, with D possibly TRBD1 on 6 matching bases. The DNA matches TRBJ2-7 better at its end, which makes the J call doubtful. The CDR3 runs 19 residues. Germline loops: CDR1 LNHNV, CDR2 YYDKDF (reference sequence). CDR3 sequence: CATSQSQGSSGASYNEQYF. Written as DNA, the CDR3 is TGTGCCACCAGTCAATCACAGGGCTCGAGCGGAGCCTCCTACAATGAGCAGTACTTC.

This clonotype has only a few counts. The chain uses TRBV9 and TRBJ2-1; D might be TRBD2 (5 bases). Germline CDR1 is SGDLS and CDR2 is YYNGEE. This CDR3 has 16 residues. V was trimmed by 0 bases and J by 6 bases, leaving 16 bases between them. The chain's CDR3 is CASSVEGAEVFNEQFF. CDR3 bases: TGTGCCAGCAGCGTAGAGGGAGCGGAAGTTTTCAATGAGCAGTTCTTC.

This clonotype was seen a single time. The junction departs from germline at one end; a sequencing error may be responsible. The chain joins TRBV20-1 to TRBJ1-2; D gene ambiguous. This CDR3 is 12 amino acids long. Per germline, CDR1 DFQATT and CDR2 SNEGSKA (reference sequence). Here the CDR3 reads CSESGPIYSYTF. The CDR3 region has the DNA TGCAGTGAATCCGGGCCCATCTATAGCTACACCTTC.

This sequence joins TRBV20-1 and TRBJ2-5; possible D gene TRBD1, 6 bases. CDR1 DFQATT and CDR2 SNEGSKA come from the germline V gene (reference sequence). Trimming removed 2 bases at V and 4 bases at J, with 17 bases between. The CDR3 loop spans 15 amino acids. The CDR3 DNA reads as TGCAGTGCTAGATTGGGGTACAGGGTCGGAGAGACCCAGTACTTC. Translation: CSARLGYRVGETQYF.

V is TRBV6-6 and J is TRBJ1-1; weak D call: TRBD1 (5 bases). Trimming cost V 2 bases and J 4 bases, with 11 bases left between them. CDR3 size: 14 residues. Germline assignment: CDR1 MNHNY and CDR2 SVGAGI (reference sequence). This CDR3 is CASSYGRVSTEAFF. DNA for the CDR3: TGTGCCAGCAGTTACGGCAGGGTTAGCACTGAAGCTTTCTTT.

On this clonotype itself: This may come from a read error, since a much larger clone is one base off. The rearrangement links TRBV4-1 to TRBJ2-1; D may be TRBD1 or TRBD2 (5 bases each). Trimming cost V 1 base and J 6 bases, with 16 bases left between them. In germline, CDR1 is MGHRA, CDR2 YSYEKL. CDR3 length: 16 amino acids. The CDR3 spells CASSQVVMGRVNEQFF. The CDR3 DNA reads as TGCGCCAGCAGCCAAGTAGTAATGGGACGGGTCAATGAGCAGTTCTTC.

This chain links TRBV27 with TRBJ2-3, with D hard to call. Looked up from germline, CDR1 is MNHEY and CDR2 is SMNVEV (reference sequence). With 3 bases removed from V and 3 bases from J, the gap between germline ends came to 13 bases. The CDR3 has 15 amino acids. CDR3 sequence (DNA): TGTGCCAGCAGTTTTTTCAGCGCGGATACAGATACGCAGTATTTT. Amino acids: CASSFFSADTDTQYF.

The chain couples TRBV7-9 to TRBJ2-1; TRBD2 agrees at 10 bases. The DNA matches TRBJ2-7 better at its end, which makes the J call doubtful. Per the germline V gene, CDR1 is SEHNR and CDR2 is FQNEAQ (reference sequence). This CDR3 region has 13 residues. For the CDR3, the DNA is TGTGCTCTTGCTAGCGGGAGTGACAATGAGCAGTACTTC. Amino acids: CALASGSDNEQYF.

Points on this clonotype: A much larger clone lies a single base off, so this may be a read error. This CDR3 reads CSVEDQSGGVTYGDTF. CDR3 nucleotide sequence: TGCAGCGTTGAAGATCAGTCAGGGGGCGTTACCTATGGCGACACCTTC. V usage is TRBV29-1 and J usage is TRBJ1-2; 8 positions match TRBD1. Germline V CDR1 and CDR2: SQVTM, ANQGSEA. The CDR3 contains 16 residues.

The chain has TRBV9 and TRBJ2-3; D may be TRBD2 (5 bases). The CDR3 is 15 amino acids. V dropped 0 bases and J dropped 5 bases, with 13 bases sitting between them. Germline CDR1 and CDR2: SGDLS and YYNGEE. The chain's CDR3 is CASSVDGPAGDTQYF. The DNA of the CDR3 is TGTGCCAGCAGCGTAGACGGTCCGGCGGGAGATACGCAGTATTTT. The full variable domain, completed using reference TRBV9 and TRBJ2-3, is DSGVTQTPKHLITATGQRVTLRCSPRSGDLSVYWYQQSLDQGLQFLIQYYNGEERAKGNILERFSAQQFPDLHSELNLSSLELGDSALYFCASSVDGPAGDTQYFGPGTRLTVL.

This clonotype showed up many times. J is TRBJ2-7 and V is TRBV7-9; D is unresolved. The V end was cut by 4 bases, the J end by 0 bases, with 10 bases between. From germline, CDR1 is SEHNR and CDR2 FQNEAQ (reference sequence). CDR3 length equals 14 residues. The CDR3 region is CASSSDPTSYEQYF. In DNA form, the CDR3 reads TGTGCCAGCAGCTCCGACCCTACCTCCTACGAGCAGTACTTC.

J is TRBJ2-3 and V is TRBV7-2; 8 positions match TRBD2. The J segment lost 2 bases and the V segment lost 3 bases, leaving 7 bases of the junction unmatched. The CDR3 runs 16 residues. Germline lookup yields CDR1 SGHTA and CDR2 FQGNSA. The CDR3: CASSFFRGGVTDTQYF. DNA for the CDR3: TGTGCCAGCAGCTTCTTTCGGGGGGGGGTCACAGATACGCAGTATTTT.

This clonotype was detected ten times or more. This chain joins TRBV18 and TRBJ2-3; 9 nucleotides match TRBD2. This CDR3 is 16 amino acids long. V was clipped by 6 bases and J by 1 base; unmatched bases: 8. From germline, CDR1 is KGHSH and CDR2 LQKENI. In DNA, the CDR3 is TGTGCCAGCTCTCTAGCGGGGTCTTCCGGCACAGATACGCAGTATTTT. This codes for CASSLAGSSGTDTQYF.

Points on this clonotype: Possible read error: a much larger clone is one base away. The CDR3 region is CASSNFHEQYF. In nucleotides, the CDR3 is TGCGCCAGCAGCAACTTCCACGAGCAGTACTTC. This chain links TRBV4-1 with TRBJ2-7; D is unclear. The CDR3 is 11 amino acids. In germline, CDR1 is MGHRA, CDR2 YSYEKL. The V end was cut by 5 bases, the J end by 5 bases, with 7 bases between.